This TCR beta chain was recorded in a study of lymphopenia after photon versus proton radiotherapy. Only in-frame clones appear in the TCRdb table, and some are missing; sequencing was by immunoSEQ multiplex PCR. The sample includes around 27,000 clones, 90% of them seen just once. The trim removed 6 bases at V and 5 bases at J, leaving 8 bases unmatched. Germline values: CDR1 MGHRA, CDR2 YSYEKL. The CDR3 spans 14 residues. V and J are TRBV4-1 and TRBJ1-1; TRBD1 matches 8 bases. The sequencing here drew on peripheral blood, taken from a patient treated with photon-based radiotherapy. The origin of this receptor is a woman between 50 and 59 years old with cholangiocarcinoma. Here the CDR3 DNA reads TGCGCCAGCAGAACTACAGGGGGGGATACTGAAGCTTTCTTT. Translating it yields CASRTTGGDTEAFF.